This T cell receptor beta chain is drawn from a study of cytomegalovirus exposure and HLA in healthy donors. Overall study context: The early release's HLA-typed donors yielded 80 million to 95 million unique TCRs.

The PCR made use of 60 Vbeta and 13 Jbeta primers. Profiled with immunoSEQ multiplex PCR; TCRdb holds only in-frame clones, not every one. The table shows about 37,000 clones, with around 74% occurring only once. In regard to this clone: Its antigen is currently unknown.

Broader study findings: Whilst most TCR sequences proved rare, a subset of public TCRs occurred across many donors. Through in vitro validation, three CMV-associated chains were shown to be specific for CMV antigens. The productive fraction for most TCR beta V segments was about 90% or about 30% in an earlier analysis.

Per the germline V gene, CDR1 is SGHTA and CDR2 is FQGTGA. The CDR3 totals 15 residues. After removal of 3 bases from V and 9 bases from J, the junction contained 12 bases not matched to a gene. V is TRBV7-3 and J is TRBJ2-3; TRBD1 aligns across 7 bases. The material sequenced was PBMCs. The TCR was taken from a man younger than 40 in good health and CMV-seronegative. The CDR3 spells CASSFDREGLSTQYF. CDR3 in DNA: TGTGCCAGCAGCTTCGACAGGGAAGGGTTGTCGACGCAGTATTTT.